Following are 9 T cell receptor beta chains from one sample sequenced in a study of blood T cell repertoires in COVID-19. The repertoire was sequenced with immunoSEQ multiplex PCR; TCRdb's copy has only in-frame clones and lacks some. Of roughly 250,000 clones listed, over 75% are singletons. The specimen sequenced was PBMCs or T cells enriched from blood (not recorded which). The source is a woman in her thirties who had recovered from COVID-19.

The CDR3 DNA reads TGTGCCAGCATGCCTCCGGGACTTTATAATTCACCCCTCCACTTT. It yields the protein CASMPPGLYNSPLHF. The chain recombines TRBV28 with TRBJ1-6; possibly TRBD1 for D (5 bases). Germline V gives CDR1 MDHEN, CDR2 SYDVKM. The CDR3 spans 15 residues. V gave up 7 bases and J gave up 4 bases, with 14 bases separating them.

The chain is built from TRBV5-4 and TRBJ2-7; a possible D gene is TRBD1 (6 bases). Germline V gene lookup returns CDR1 SGHNT and CDR2 YYREEE (reference sequence). V was cut by 5 bases and J by 3 bases, with 12 bases left in between. CDR3 length: 13 amino acids. CDR3 loop: CASRSRDNYEQYF. The CDR3 bases are TGTGCCAGCAGATCCCGGGACAACTACGAGCAGTACTTC.

The chain employs TRBV18 and TRBJ1-5; unclear D gene. There are 15 residues in the CDR3. V lost 4 bases to trimming and J lost 2 bases, with 12 bases between them. The germline V gene encodes CDR1 KGHSH and CDR2 LQKENI. CDR3 coding DNA: TGTGCCAGCTCACTACAAGGGAGGGGCAATCAGCCCCAGCATTTT. This translates into CASSLQGRGNQPQHF.

The chain carries TRBV5-6 and TRBJ2-2; perhaps TRBD1 as D (5 bases). V lost 4 bases and J 3 bases, leaving 10 bases between the germline ends. Germline loops: CDR1 SGHDT, CDR2 YYEEEE. The CDR3 sequence is 14 residues long. DNA for the CDR3: TGTGCCAGCAGCCAGGGTACTGACACCGGGGAGCTGTTTTTT. Translating it yields CASSQGTDTGELFF.

The chain carries TRBV9 and TRBJ2-1, with 7 positions matching TRBD1. The CDR3 covers 13 residues. Trimming cost V 4 bases and J 7 bases; bases outside gene matches: 5. Germline lookup yields CDR1 SGDLS and CDR2 YYNGEE. The CDR3 region is CASSSLQGNEQFF. For the CDR3, the DNA is TGTGCCAGCAGCTCCCTACAGGGGAATGAGCAGTTCTTC. The full variable domain, rest sourced from reference TRBV9 and TRBJ2-1, is DSGVTQTPKHLITATGQRVTLRCSPRSGDLSVYWYQQSLDQGLQFLIQYYNGEERAKGNILERFSAQQFPDLHSELNLSSLELGDSALYFCASSSLQGNEQFFGPGTRLTVL.

The DNA of the CDR3 is TGCGCCAGCAACAAAGAGCGGGGGGATTACAATGAGCAGTTCTTC. It specifies CASNKERGDYNEQFF. The chain combines TRBV4-1 with TRBJ2-1; 9 nucleotides agree with TRBD2. This CDR3 has 15 amino acids. The V segment lost 7 bases and the J segment 4 bases; nucleotides outside the gene matches: 8. From germline, CDR1 is MGHRA and CDR2 YSYEKL.

This clone was recorded only once. The V gene is TRBV28, the J gene TRBJ2-6; 7 positions agree with TRBD1. The CDR3 is 16 amino acids. The ends lost 5 bases at V and 0 bases at J; junction bases unmatched: 4. The germline gives CDR1 MDHEN, CDR2 SYDVKM. In nucleotides, the CDR3 is TGTGCCAGCAGTCAGGGGGACACCTCTGGGGCCAACGTCCTGACTTTC. Its translation: CASSQGDTSGANVLTF. The full variable domain, its missing parts supplied by reference TRBV28 and TRBJ2-6, is DVKVTQSSRYLVKRTGEKVFLECVQDMDHENMFWYRQDPGLGLRLIYFSYDVKMKEKGDIPEGYSVSREKKERFSLILESASTNQTSMYLCASSQGDTSGANVLTFGAGSRLTVL.

In regard to this clone: The same CDR3 can be traced to other DNA sequences in this sample. CDR3 residues: CASSLQGNYGYTF. The DNA of the CDR3 is TGTGCCAGCAGCCTCCAGGGAAATTATGGCTACACCTTC. The chain has TRBV28 and TRBJ1-2, with D perhaps matching TRBD1 (5 bases). This CDR3 is 13 amino acids long. The ends were cut back, 6 bases at V and 5 bases at J, with 13 bases in the middle. Germline assignment: CDR1 MDHEN and CDR2 SYDVKM.

This sequence joins TRBV9 and TRBJ2-3, with D perhaps TRBD1 (6 bases). The CDR3 totals 15 residues. Germline CDR1 and CDR2: SGDLS and YYNGEE. The V gene lost 3 bases and the J gene lost 7 bases, with 18 bases spanning the gap. In DNA, the CDR3 is TGTGCCAGCAGCGGAGCCCCGCGAGGGGGATATACGCAGTATTTT. It encodes CASSGAPRGGYTQYF.